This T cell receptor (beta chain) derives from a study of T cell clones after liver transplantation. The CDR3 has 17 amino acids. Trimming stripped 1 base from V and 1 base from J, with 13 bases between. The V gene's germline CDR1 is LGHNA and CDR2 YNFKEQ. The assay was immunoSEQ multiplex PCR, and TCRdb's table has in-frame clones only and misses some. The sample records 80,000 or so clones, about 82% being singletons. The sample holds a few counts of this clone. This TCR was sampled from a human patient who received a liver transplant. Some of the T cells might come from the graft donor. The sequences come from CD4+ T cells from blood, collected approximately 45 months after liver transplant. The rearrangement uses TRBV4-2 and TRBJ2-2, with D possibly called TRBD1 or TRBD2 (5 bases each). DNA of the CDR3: TGTGCCAGCAGCCAAGTAGAGGGGCGGATGAACACCGGGGAGCTGTTTTTT. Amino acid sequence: CASSQVEGRMNTGELFF.